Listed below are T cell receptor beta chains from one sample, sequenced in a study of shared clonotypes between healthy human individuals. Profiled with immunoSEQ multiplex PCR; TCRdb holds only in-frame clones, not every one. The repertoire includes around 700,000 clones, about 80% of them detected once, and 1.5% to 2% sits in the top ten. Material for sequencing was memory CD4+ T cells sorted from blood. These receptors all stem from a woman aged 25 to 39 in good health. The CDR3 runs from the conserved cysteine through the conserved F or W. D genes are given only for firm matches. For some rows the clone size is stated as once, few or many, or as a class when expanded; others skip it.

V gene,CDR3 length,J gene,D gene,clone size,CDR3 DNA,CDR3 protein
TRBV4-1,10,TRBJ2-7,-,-,TGCGCCAGCACCCTCGCGGCTCAGTACTTC,CASTLAAQYF
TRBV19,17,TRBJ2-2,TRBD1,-,TGTGCCAGTAGTATCCGGACAGGGAAAAGGGACACCGGGGAGCTGTTTTTT,CASSIRTGKRDTGELFF
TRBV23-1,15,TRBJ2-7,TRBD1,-,TGCGCCAGCACCCCCCGGGACAGCCCCTCCTACGAGCAGTACTTC,CASTPRDSPSYEQYF
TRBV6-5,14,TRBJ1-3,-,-,TGTGCCAGCACCTTAGATGTCTCTGGAAACACCATATATTTT,CASTLDVSGNTIYF
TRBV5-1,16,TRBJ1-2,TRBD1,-,TGCGCCAGCAGCTTGGCCTCAGGGACAGGGAGGAGTGGCTACACCTTC,CASSLASGTGRSGYTF
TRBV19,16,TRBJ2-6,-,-,TGTGCCAGTACCGTCACCCCCCGGTCTGGGACCAACGTCCTGACTTTC,CASTVTPRSGTNVLTF
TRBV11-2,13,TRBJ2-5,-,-,TGTGCCAGCAGCTTAGAACCCGGGGAGACCCAGTACTTC,CASSLEPGETQYF
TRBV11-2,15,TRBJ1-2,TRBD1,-,TGTGCCAGCGTCTCTATCCGGGACAGGGTGGATGGCTACACCTTC,CASVSIRDRVDGYTF
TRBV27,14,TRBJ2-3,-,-,TGTGCCAGCAGTTTTAAGGGGGTAACAGATACGCAGTATTTT,CASSFKGVTDTQYF
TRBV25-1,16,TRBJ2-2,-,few,TGTGCCAGCAGTGAACACCGGTTGGGGAACACCGGGGAGCTGTTTTTT,CASSEHRLGNTGELFF
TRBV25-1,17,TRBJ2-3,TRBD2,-,TGTGCCAGCAGTGAATACGGCAGCGGGGGGACCACAGATACGCAGTATTTT,CASSEYGSGGTTDTQYF